The 22 T cell receptor beta chains presented below share a single source sample, sequenced in a study of OX40 agonist ivuxolimab in advanced cancers. This table comes from immunoSEQ multiplex PCR, and its TCRdb copy is limited to in-frame clones, with some not included. The sample contains 25,000 to 35,000 clones, roughly 83% of which appear only once. The sequencing here drew on CD4+ or CD8+ T cells sorted from blood, taken in a trial of the OX40 agonist ivuxolimab. The receptors were sampled from an adult with an advanced solid tumor such as melanoma, head and neck, liver or kidney cancer.

The CDR3 spells CASSRDTGELFF. The CDR3 DNA sequence: TGTGCCAGCAGTCGGGACACCGGGGAGCTGTTTTTT. The V call is TRBV13, the J call TRBJ2-2; D remains unclear. Germline V gene data show CDR1 as PRHDT and CDR2 as FYEKMQ (reference sequence). Trimming removed 6 bases from V and 3 bases from J, with 5 bases in between. CDR3 size: 12 residues.

This sequence joins TRBV4-1 and TRBJ2-1; 10 positions agree with TRBD2. The CDR3 runs 15 residues. Germline V lookup: CDR1 MGHRA, CDR2 YSYEKL. V dropped 2 bases and J dropped 8; count of bases not matched to a gene: 6. The DNA of the CDR3 is TGCGCCAGCAGCCAAAAGCGGGGGGGCGGTGATGAGCAGTTCTTC. It yields the protein CASSQKRGGGDEQFF.

The chain recombines TRBV19 with TRBJ1-5; a possible D gene is TRBD1 (6 bases). The CDR3 totals 13 residues. V lost 7 bases and J lost 5, with 12 bases in between. From germline, CDR1 is LNHDA and CDR2 SQIVND (reference sequence). The CDR3 reads CASTTDSYQPQHF. CDR3 nucleotide sequence: TGTGCCAGTACTACGGACAGCTATCAGCCCCAGCATTTT.

V gene TRBV6-5 combines with J gene TRBJ1-5; D not certain. Germline CDR1 reads MNHEY; CDR2 reads SVGAGI. Trimming shortened V by 5 bases and J by 3 bases, and 11 bases separated the two germline ends. The length of the CDR3 is 14 residues. This CDR3 is CASSRPGFNQPQHF. CDR3 DNA: TGTGCCAGCAGTCGACCGGGTTTCAATCAGCCCCAGCATTTT.

This chain joins TRBV11-2 and TRBJ1-4; 7 positions match TRBD1. V shed 1 base, J shed 6 bases, and the junction held 2 bases outside the gene matches. Germline V gene lookup returns CDR1 SGHAT and CDR2 FQNNGV. The CDR3 has 14 residues. The CDR3 nucleotides read TGTGCCAGCAGCTTAGGAGGGGGCGATGAAAAACTGTTTTTT. Protein: CASSLGGGDEKLFF.

V is TRBV7-9 and J is TRBJ2-1; no firm D call. The CDR3 covers 13 residues. V lost 8 bases and J 3 bases, leaving 11 bases between the germline ends. Germline CDR1 reads SEHNR; CDR2 reads FQNEAQ (reference sequence). CDR3 in amino acids: CASPPGHYNEQFF. As DNA, the CDR3 is TGTGCCAGCCCCCCCGGTCACTACAATGAGCAGTTCTTC.

The rearrangement uses TRBV28 and TRBJ1-1, with TRBD1 matching over 9 bases. The CDR3 covers 14 residues. The V and J ends lost 4 bases and 3 bases, in that order; junction bases with no gene match: 3. The germline V gene has CDR1 MDHEN and CDR2 SYDVKM. The CDR3 DNA reads as TGTGCCAGCAGTTCCCGGGACAGGGACACTGAAGCTTTCTTT. This translates into CASSSRDRDTEAFF.

The rearrangement uses TRBV27 and TRBJ2-1; D gene unclear. Germline V gene sequence: CDR1 MNHEY, CDR2 SMNVEV (reference sequence). The V and J ends lost 5 bases and 1 base respectively, with 12 bases between them. The CDR3 is 15 residues long. CDR3 region: CASSVRAYSYNEQFF. The CDR3 nucleotides are TGTGCCAGCAGTGTACGGGCGTATTCCTACAATGAGCAGTTCTTC.

In the case of this clone: One end of the junction fails to match germline, which may point to a read error. The V and J genes are TRBV7-7 and TRBJ2-1; no definite D call. CDR3 length equals 14 residues. Germline V gives CDR1 SSHAT, CDR2 FNYEAQ (reference sequence). The CDR3 spells CASSLAVGNNEQFF. In DNA, the CDR3 is TGTGCTAGCAGCTTAGCTGTGGGGAACAATGAGCAGTTCTTC.

J is TRBJ1-2 and V is TRBV5-4, with 9 bases fitting TRBD1. V dropped 1 base and J dropped 4; count of bases not matched to a gene: 11. The germline V gene encodes CDR1 SGHNT and CDR2 YYREEE (reference sequence). This CDR3 region has 17 residues. The CDR3 DNA is TGTGCCAGCAGCTTGTTAGGGACAGGGACAGAATCCTATGGCTACACCTTC. Its protein is CASSLLGTGTESYGYTF.

The chain carries TRBV4-3 and TRBJ2-1; D uncertain. This CDR3 has 16 residues. Germline CDR1 and CDR2: LGHNA and YSLEER. The germline V and J ends were trimmed by 0 bases and 6 bases, with 15 bases remaining between them. The CDR3 region has the DNA TGCGCCAGCAGCCAAGATGAAGCTAGTTGGGGCAATGAGCAGTTCTTC. Translating it yields CASSQDEASWGNEQFF.

The rearrangement links TRBV15 to TRBJ2-3; D gene uncertain. V was pared by 3 bases and J by 3 bases, with 7 bases between. The CDR3 is made up of 13 amino acids. Germline CDR1 and CDR2: LNHNV and YYDKDF (reference sequence). The CDR3 region has the DNA TGTGCCACCAGCAGTGCAAGAACAGATACGCAGTATTTT. It yields the protein CATSSARTDTQYF.

The chain recombines TRBV2 with TRBJ2-1, with D possibly TRBD2 on 5 matching bases. V lost 1 base, J lost 3 bases, and 10 bases lay in between. Germline V lookup: CDR1 SNHLY, CDR2 FYNNEI. The CDR3 consists of 15 residues. The CDR3 protein is CASSEGILGYNEQFF. CDR3 DNA: TGTGCCAGCAGTGAAGGTATACTAGGCTACAATGAGCAGTTCTTC. The full variable domain, with the rest looked up from reference TRBV2 and TRBJ2-1, is EPEVTQTPSHQVTQMGQEVILRCVPISNHLYFYWYRQILGQKVEFLVSFYNNEISEKSEIFDDQFSVERPDGSNFTLKIRSTKLEDSAMYFCASSEGILGYNEQFFGPGTRLTVL.

This clone was found once. The chain uses TRBV27 and TRBJ1-1, with D uncertain. Trimming took 5 bases from V and 0 from J, leaving 10 bases between them. Looked up from germline, CDR1 is MNHEY and CDR2 is SMNVEV (reference sequence). The CDR3 extends over 14 amino acids. CDR3 sequence reads: CASSPGSLNTEAFF. The CDR3 DNA reads as TGTGCCAGCAGTCCTGGGAGTCTGAACACTGAAGCTTTCTTT.

This clone was seen only a few times. CDR3 sequence: CASSEWGNTIYF. The CDR3 DNA is TGTGCCAGCAGTGAGTGGGGAAACACCATATATTTT. The chain joins TRBV6-1 to TRBJ1-3; the D is unclear. Germline loops: CDR1 MNHNS, CDR2 SASEGT. Trimming cost V 3 bases and J 4 bases, with 4 bases left between them. The CDR3 contains 12 residues.

The chain uses TRBV6-5 and TRBJ2-5; perhaps TRBD1 as D (6 bases). Judging by the DNA end, TRBJ2-7 fits better; the J call may be wrong. The V gene's germline CDR1 is MNHEY and CDR2 SVGAGI. This CDR3 comprises 15 residues. The CDR3 region is CASSYSQGLLHEQYF. The CDR3 nucleotides are TGTGCCAGCAGTTACTCACAGGGTTTGCTCCACGAGCAGTACTTC.

This chain uses TRBV19 with TRBJ2-2; D may be TRBD1 or TRBD2 (6 bases each). The CDR3 length is 14 residues. Germline loops: CDR1 LNHDA, CDR2 SQIVND (reference sequence). V gave up 3 bases and J gave up 5 bases, with 10 bases separating them. The DNA for the CDR3 is TGTGCCAGTAGTATCGGGGGCCCGACCGGGGAGCTGTTTTTT. Protein product: CASSIGGPTGELFF.

In this sample, this clone turned up once. The gene calls are TRBV6-4 and TRBJ2-3; 10 bases line up with TRBD2. The junction had 8 bases not matched to a gene; V was cut back by 5 bases and J by 3 bases. CDR3 length equals 16 residues. CDR1 MRHNA and CDR2 SNTAGT come from the germline V gene. In DNA, the CDR3 is TGTGCCAGCAGTCCGGCTAGCGGGAGAGGAACAGATACGCAGTATTTT. Translating it yields CASSPASGRGTDTQYF.

CDR3 bases: TGCGCCAGCAGCCCCGGCGACTATGGCTACACCTTC. Translated, it gives CASSPGDYGYTF. The V call is TRBV5-1, the J call TRBJ1-2; D gene unclear. Trimming pared 4 bases from V and 3 bases from J, leaving 7 bases between. Germline values: CDR1 SGHRS, CDR2 YFSETQ. This CDR3 comprises 12 residues.

The chain is built from TRBV5-6 and TRBJ1-1, with D possibly matching TRBD1 (6 bases). Trimming stripped 3 bases from V and 1 base from J, with 7 bases between. Per germline, CDR1 SGHDT and CDR2 YYEEEE. The CDR3 is 13 amino acids. CDR3 DNA sequence: TGTGCCAGCAGCTGGGGACAGAACACTGAAGCTTTCTTT. This translates into CASSWGQNTEAFF.

This clone appeared a few times. This chain uses TRBV2 with TRBJ1-2; no firm D call. Germline CDR1 reads SNHLY; CDR2 reads FYNNEI. V lost 7 bases and J lost 2, with 14 bases in between. CDR3 length: 14 amino acids. The chain's CDR3 is CASIALGFNYGYTF. CDR3 DNA sequence: TGTGCCAGCATAGCCCTCGGTTTCAACTATGGCTACACCTTC.

Worth noting for this clone: The junction departs from the called germline gene at one end, perhaps through a read error. The gene calls are TRBV6-1 and TRBJ2-1, with D possibly being TRBD1 or TRBD2 (6 bases each). In germline, CDR1 is MNHNS, CDR2 SASEGT. This CDR3 is built from 15 residues. CDR3 protein: CASSLTRGEYSEQFF. CDR3 nucleotides: TGTGCCAGCAGCCTCACTAGGGGGGAATACAGTGAGCAGTTCTTC.